Listed below are T cell receptor beta chains from one sample, sequenced in a study of blood T cell repertoires in COVID-19. The assay was immunoSEQ multiplex PCR, and TCRdb's table has in-frame clones only and misses some. Here the sample spans tens of thousands of clones, around 83% being singletons. The specimen was peripheral blood. Every receptor here comes from a human donor in a cohort sampled during active COVID-19. Both conserved end residues are part of each CDR3. Fields, in order: J gene, D gene, clone size, V gene, CDR3 protein, CDR3 DNA. A D gene is named only where the DNA matches it firmly. For some rows the clone size is stated as once, few or many, or as a class when expanded; others skip it.

>TRBJ1-3|NA|NA|TRBV3-1/TRBV3-2
CASSQENPRQAGNTIYF
TGTGCCAGCAGCCAAGAAAACCCTAGACAGGCTGGAAACACCATATATTTT
>TRBJ2-7|NA|NA|TRBV5-1
CASSLTTQYEQYF
TGCGCCAGCAGCTTAACAACGCAATACGAGCAGTACTTC
>TRBJ2-6|TRBD2|NA|TRBV5-1
CASSLTGSGDSGANVLTF
TGCGCCAGCAGCCTCACGGGGAGCGGGGATTCTGGGGCCAACGTCCTGACTTTC
>TRBJ2-1|TRBD2|NA|TRBV7-2
CASSFDGLALNEQFF
TGTGCCAGCAGCTTTGATGGACTAGCCCTCAATGAGCAGTTCTTC
>TRBJ2-2|NA|NA|TRBV11-2
CASSPGGRDTGELFF
TGTGCCAGCAGCCCGGGGGGCCGGGACACCGGGGAGCTGTTTTTT
>TRBJ2-7|TRBD2|NA|TRBV2
CASTREGTSVDEQYF
TGTGCCAGCACCCGGGAAGGGACTAGCGTGGACGAGCAGTACTTC
>TRBJ2-3|TRBD2|NA|TRBV11-3
CASSHSGDTDTQYF
TGTGCCAGCAGCCATAGCGGGGACACAGATACGCAGTATTTT
>TRBJ1-1|NA|NA|TRBV10-3
CAINPGGNTEAFF
TGTGCCATCAACCCGGGAGGGAACACTGAAGCTTTCTTT
>TRBJ2-1|TRBD2|NA|TRBV5-1
CASSFQRGVDEQFF
TGCGCCAGCAGCTTCCAGCGGGGGGTCGATGAGCAGTTCTTC
>TRBJ2-1|TRBD2|NA|TRBV2
CASSRLAGSNEQFF
TGTGCCAGCAGTCGACTAGCGGGGAGCAATGAGCAGTTCTTC
>TRBJ1-1|NA|once|TRBV5-1
CASSRDSLNTEAFF
TGCGCCAGCAGCAGAGACAGCCTGAACACTGAAGCTTTCTTT
>TRBJ1-6|NA|NA|TRBV30
CAWTLGQRNSPLHF
TGTGCCTGGACCCTTGGACAGAGAAATTCACCCCTCCACTTT
>TRBJ1-2|TRBD1|NA|TRBV18
CASSPPNAGQGDGYTF
TGTGCCAGCTCACCACCAAATGCGGGACAGGGGGATGGCTACACCTTC
>TRBJ2-2|NA|NA|TRBV10-3
CAISTGFTGELFF
TGTGCCATCAGTACAGGGTTCACCGGGGAGCTGTTTTTT
>TRBJ2-7|NA|NA|TRBV13
CASSFFEGDLYEQYF
TGTGCCAGCAGCTTCTTCGAGGGGGACCTCTACGAGCAGTACTTC
>TRBJ1-2|NA|NA|TRBV19
CASSIPGVTIHGYTF
TGTGCCAGTAGTATTCCCGGGGTTACCATTCATGGCTACACCTTC
>TRBJ2-7|NA|NA|TRBV5-1
CASSLQAANYEQYF
TGCGCCAGCAGCTTGCAGGCAGCCAACTACGAGCAGTACTTC
>TRBJ1-2|NA|NA|TRBV4-2
CASSPTGTYGYTF
TGTGCCAGCAGCCCGACAGGTACCTATGGCTACACCTTC
>TRBJ2-2|NA|once|TRBV6-5
CASRPRGLNGELFF
TGTGCCAGCAGACCTAGGGGTCTTAACGGGGAGCTGTTTTTT
>TRBJ2-4|NA|NA|TRBV11-2
CASSLETGHGAKNIQYF
TGTGCCAGCAGCTTAGAGACAGGTCATGGGGCCAAAAACATTCAGTACTTC
>TRBJ1-2|NA|NA|TRBV6-5
CASSYTEGAGGYTF
TGTGCCAGCAGTTACACCGAAGGGGCAGGGGGCTACACCTTC
>TRBJ2-6|NA|NA|TRBV30
CALDSSGANVLTF
TGTGCCTTAGACAGCTCTGGGGCCAACGTCCTGACTTTC
>TRBJ2-1|TRBD2|NA|TRBV7-8
CPRRGGLAGGREQFF
TGTCCCCGCCGCGGGGGACTAGCGGGGGGGCGAGAGCAGTTCTTC
>TRBJ1-1|TRBD1|NA|TRBV7-8
CASSPGTGAYTEAFF
TGTGCCAGCAGCCCCGGGACAGGGGCGTACACTGAAGCTTTCTTT
>TRBJ2-1|NA|NA|TRBV29-1
CSAEDYNEQFF
TGCAGCGCCGAGGACTACAATGAGCAGTTCTTC
>TRBJ2-6|TRBD2|NA|TRBV7-6
CASSLGGGGANVLTF
TGTGCCAGTTCTCTGGGGGGGGGTGGGGCCAACGTCCTGACTTTC
>TRBJ2-2|NA|NA|TRBV7-8
CASSLGRGITGELFF
TGTGCCAGCAGCTTAGGTAGAGGAATCACCGGGGAGCTGTTTTTT
>TRBJ2-1|TRBD1|NA|TRBV30
CAWTRGQGRHEQFF
TGTGCCTGGACGCGCGGACAGGGGCGGCATGAGCAGTTCTTC
>TRBJ2-7|TRBD1|few|TRBV11-2
CASTRGQGATQYF
TGTGCCAGCACTAGGGGACAGGGGGCAACGCAGTACTTC
>TRBJ2-7|TRBD1|NA|TRBV2
CASSGQGVRGEQYF
TGTGCCAGCAGTGGGCAGGGGGTCCGGGGCGAGCAGTACTTC
>TRBJ2-3|NA|NA|TRBV9
CASSSSTPGVSTDTQYF
TGTGCCAGCAGCTCAAGTACCCCGGGGGTTAGCACAGATACGCAGTATTTT
>TRBJ2-6|NA|few|TRBV11-2
CASSLRRQANSGANVLTF
TGTGCCAGCAGCTTAAGGAGACAGGCAAACTCTGGGGCCAACGTCCTGACTTTC
>TRBJ2-3|NA|NA|TRBV7-9
CASSLGPAVVDTQYF
TGTGCCAGCAGCTTAGGTCCTGCTGTAGTAGATACGCAGTATTTT
>TRBJ2-3|TRBD1|NA|TRBV10-3
CAISESGDREDTQYF
TGTGCCATCAGTGAGTCTGGGGACAGGGAAGATACGCAGTATTTT
>TRBJ1-2|NA|NA|TRBV15
CATSRDVQVGGYTF
TGTGCCACCAGCAGAGATGTGCAGGTGGGCGGCTACACCTTC
>TRBJ1-2|TRBD1|once|TRBV29-1
CSVEDGQGWYGYTF
TGCAGCGTTGAAGATGGACAGGGATGGTATGGCTACACCTTC
>TRBJ1-1|NA|NA|TRBV9
CASSVGRDRTEAFF
TGTGCCAGCAGCGTGGGAAGAGACAGGACTGAAGCTTTCTTT
>TRBJ1-2|NA|NA|TRBV6-2/TRBV6-3
CASSYSAANYGYTF
TGTGCCAGCAGTTACTCGGCAGCTAACTATGGCTACACCTTC